Listed here are 16 T cell receptor beta chains from one sample, sequenced in a study of T cells in Graves' hyperthyroidism and ophthalmopathy (dated by TCRdb to about 2019). Libraries came from multiplex PCR. The sequencing machine was an Illumina HiSeq 2000. TCR beta CDR3 regions were amplified from RNA transcripts. The TCR CDR3 was subjected to a first round of RT-PCR using the HTBI primer set and the Qiagen OneStep RT-PCR kit. In TCRdb, the public reads were trimmed at Q25 with fastp and aligned with MiXCR, with productive beta chains retained. One record per CDR3 amino acid sequence lists the most common genes and DNA. A total of about 200,000 distinct CDR3 sequences appear in this sample, roughly a sixth of them only once. Of the sample, approximately 50% is held by the ten largest clones. The sequencing sample was made of blood. The receptors were sampled from a man aged 45 to 65 with Graves' hyperthyroidism.

This clonotype was counted at least ten times. The chain carries TRBV30 and TRBJ2-2; no reliable D call. This CDR3 is 13 amino acids long. Looked up from germline, CDR1 is GTSNPN and CDR2 is SVGIG (reference sequence). Trimming shortened V by 0 bases and J by 4 bases, and 6 bases separated the two germline ends. CDR3 sequence reads: CAWSVFITGELFF. The CDR3 DNA reads as TGTGCCTGGAGTGTTTTTATCACCGGGGAGCTGTTTTTT.

In this sample, this clonotype turned up many times. This chain connects TRBV27 to TRBJ1-2, with TRBD1 as a possible D gene (6 bases). This CDR3 contains 14 residues. The germline CDR1 and CDR2 sequences are MNHEY and SMNVEV (reference sequence). V lost 4 bases, J lost 1 base, and 10 bases lay in between. For the CDR3, the DNA is TGTGCCAGCAGTTCTGGACAGTTTAACTATGGCTACACCTTC. This codes for CASSSGQFNYGYTF.

This chain joins TRBV7-6 and TRBJ2-7; TRBD2 aligns across 7 bases. The V and J ends lost 1 base and 2 bases, in that order; junction bases with no gene match: 8. CDR1 and CDR2 from the germline V gene are SGHVS and FNYEAQ. CDR3 size: 16 residues. CDR3 DNA: TGTGCCAGCAGCTTAGTTGGCGGGAGTGCAGCCTACGAGCAGTACTTC. As protein: CASSLVGGSAAYEQYF.

The rearrangement links TRBV20-1 to TRBJ1-5; TRBD1 matches at 8 bases. From germline, CDR1 is DFQATT and CDR2 SNEGSKA (reference sequence). The CDR3 totals 14 residues. Trimming cost V 7 bases and J 2 bases; bases outside gene matches: 7. The CDR3 coding sequence is TGCAGTGGAGCGGACAGGGTGGGCAATCAGCCCCAGCATTTT. Residues: CSGADRVGNQPQHF.

J is TRBJ2-7 and V is TRBV28, with unresolved D. Per the germline V gene, CDR1 is MDHEN and CDR2 is SYDVKM. V was trimmed by 5 bases and J by 5 bases, leaving 7 bases between them. The CDR3 contains 11 residues. The CDR3 DNA follows: TGTGCCAGCAGTGATTCGGACGAGCAGTACTTC. Protein product: CASSDSDEQYF.

The table lists this clonotype with many counts. The rearrangement joins TRBV11-2 to TRBJ2-1, with 16 bases lining up with TRBD2. Germline trimming cut 1 base from V and 9 bases from J; bases unmatched to any gene: 6. The CDR3 consists of 17 residues. Looked up from germline, CDR1 is SGHAT and CDR2 is FQNNGV. CDR3 protein: CASSLAGTSGRALEQFF. The DNA for the CDR3 is TGTGCCAGCAGCTTAGCCGGGACTAGCGGGAGGGCCCTTGAGCAGTTCTTC.

This clonotype has a count of ten or more. The chain is built from TRBV28 and TRBJ1-1, with D possibly being TRBD1 (6 bases). The germline CDR1 and CDR2 sequences are MDHEN and SYDVKM. Trimming removed 7 bases from V and 4 bases from J, with 19 bases in between. The CDR3 consists of 15 residues. This CDR3 reads CASTSGASGSTEAFF. The CDR3 nucleotides are TGTGCCAGCACCTCAGGGGCGTCAGGGAGCACTGAAGCTTTCTTT.

This clonotype was recorded many times. Relative to the germline gene, one junction end is altered; a read error may explain this. The rearrangement joins TRBV20-1 to TRBJ2-1; D is unclear. The germline CDR1 and CDR2 sequences are DFQATT and SNEGSKA (reference sequence). This CDR3 comprises 12 residues. The CDR3 bases are TGCAGTGCCAGAGCCCTGGGCCATGAGCAGTTCTTC. This codes for CSARALGHEQFF.

J is TRBJ2-1 and V is TRBV4-1, with unresolved D. The CDR3 totals 13 residues. Germline V gives CDR1 MGHRA, CDR2 YSYEKL. V lost 2 bases to trimming and J lost 3 bases, with 5 bases between them. The DNA of the CDR3 is TGCGCCAGCAGCCAACGTGTCTACAATGAGCAGTTCTTC. Amino acids: CASSQRVYNEQFF.

This clonotype was recorded a few times. The chain carries TRBV25-1 and TRBJ2-7; D might be TRBD2 (5 bases). Per the germline V gene, CDR1 is MGHDK and CDR2 is SYGVNS. Deletions cut 4 bases from V and 3 bases from J, with 10 bases between. This CDR3 comprises 13 residues. The CDR3 region has the DNA TGTGCCAGCAGTGTCGGCGACTACTACGAGCAGTACTTC. Protein: CASSVGDYYEQYF.

Note on this clonotype: It may be a read error: a sequence one base away is much more abundant. The J gene is TRBJ2-7, the V gene TRBV4-1; TRBD2 matches 14 bases. CDR1 is MGHRA and CDR2 is YSYEKL in the germline V gene. J gave up 6 bases and V 1 base, and 11 bases lay outside the gene matches. The CDR3 spans 18 residues. The CDR3 DNA reads TGCGCCAGCAGCCAAGTCGGGTTGACTAGCGGGAGGGCCTGCGAGCAGTACTTC. Amino acids: CASSQVGLTSGRACEQYF.

In this sample, this clonotype turned up a few times. This could be a read error, since a much larger clone is one nucleotide away. The J gene is TRBJ1-1, the V gene TRBV20-1, with a tentative D call TRBD1 (6 bases). The CDR3 is made up of 12 amino acids. The germline gives CDR1 DFQATT, CDR2 SNEGSKA (reference sequence). The ends were cut back, 5 bases at V and 6 bases at J, with 13 bases in the middle. The CDR3 region has the DNA TGCAGTGCTTTCCGGGGGCTGGCTGAAGCTTTCTTT. This encodes CSAFRGLAEAFF.

This rearrangement joins TRBV12-3 or TRBV12-4 to TRBJ2-3; 8 nucleotides line up with TRBD1. The V and J ends lost 1 base and 3 bases, in that order; junction bases with no gene match: 3. The CDR3 extends over 15 amino acids. The CDR3 DNA reads as TGTGCCAGCAGTTTAGTTCAGGGGGCAACAGATACGCAGTATTTT. This translates into CASSLVQGATDTQYF.

There are many counts of this clonotype. The V gene is TRBV3-1, the J gene TRBJ2-7; 10 positions match TRBD1. CDR1 is LGHDT and CDR2 is YNNKEL in the germline V gene (reference sequence). The ends lost 4 bases at V and 2 bases at J; junction bases unmatched: 5. CDR3 length equals 15 residues. The CDR3 loop is CASSPWTGGTYEQYF. In DNA, the CDR3 is TGTGCCAGCAGCCCCTGGACAGGGGGGACCTACGAGCAGTACTTC.

Only a few counts were recorded for this clonotype. The gene calls are TRBV12-3 or TRBV12-4 and TRBJ2-3, with 9 bases fitting TRBD2. With V trimmed by 4 bases and J by 7 bases, 3 bases remained unmatched. There are 13 residues in the CDR3. The CDR3 here is CASSSGTSYTQYF. The CDR3 DNA reads TGTGCCAGCAGTTCCGGGACTAGCTATACGCAGTATTTT.

This clonotype came up a few times. The chain is built from TRBV11-3 and TRBJ2-3; possible D gene TRBD1, 5 bases. Trimming left V 1 base short and J 2 bases short, with 10 bases between. This CDR3 comprises 15 residues. Germline lookup yields CDR1 SGHNT and CDR2 YENEEA. The CDR3 nucleotides read TGTGCCAGCAGCTTAGGGGCAGGGCCCACAGATACGCAGTATTTT. Its protein product is CASSLGAGPTDTQYF.